This T cell receptor (beta chain) was sequenced for a study of chemoradiotherapy in HPV16-positive cancers. About the study: Candidate HPV-specific clones and shared TCR motifs came from a couple of HPV16-positive patients. The study's findings and limits: Candidate HPV-specific clones and E7-related TCR motifs grew in tumor during treatment. Only a couple of HPV16-positive patients supplied the functional HPV-specificity definition.

Sequencing used immunoSEQ multiplex PCR; TCRdb keeps in-frame clones, though not all of them. The table includes more than 30,000 clones, roughly nine tenths detected once. A remark on this clone: The target antigen is unknown.

Samples were taken several times over chemoradiotherapy. The CDR3 loop spans 15 amino acids. J was trimmed by 7 bases and V by 3 bases; bases with no gene match: 6. Germline assignment: CDR1 SGHTS and CDR2 YDEGEE. The source material was blood, sampled from a patient who underwent chemoradiotherapy. The chain uses TRBV5-8 and TRBJ2-1; 11 positions match TRBD2. This clonotype originated in a human donor with HPV-associated anogenital cancer. The CDR3 protein is CASSWAGTSGNEQFF. In DNA, the CDR3 is TGTGCCAGCAGCTGGGCCGGGACTAGCGGTAATGAGCAGTTCTTC.